The 16 T cell receptor beta chains listed next were all sequenced from one sample in a study of ipilimumab plus nivolumab after autologous stem cell transplantation. Sequencing was performed with immunoSEQ multiplex PCR; in TCRdb, only in-frame clones are kept and a portion is missing. The table lists 8,500 to 11,000 clones, approximately 72% of them singletons. The sequencing used PBMCs, collected in a trial of ipilimumab plus nivolumab as post-transplant consolidation. All receptors come from a male donor with diffuse large B-cell lymphoma.

Only one count was recorded for this clone. The chain combines TRBV19 with TRBJ1-4, with D hard to call. Germline V gene sequence: CDR1 LNHDA, CDR2 SQIVND (reference sequence). V was clipped by 3 bases and J by 3 bases, with 8 bases between them. The CDR3 runs to 14 residues. The DNA for the CDR3 is TGTGCCAGTAGTATGGGGTCGGCTAATGAAAAACTGTTTTTT. This sequence encodes CASSMGSANEKLFF.

This chain links TRBV15 with TRBJ1-5; possibly TRBD1 for D (6 bases). Germline V gene sequence: CDR1 LNHNV, CDR2 YYDKDF (reference sequence). Trimming took 5 bases from V and 0 from J, leaving 17 bases between them. CDR3 length: 17 residues. CDR3 amino acids: CATSGYDRSYSNQPQHF. The CDR3 nucleotides read TGTGCCACCAGCGGGTATGACAGGTCCTATAGCAATCAGCCCCAGCATTTT. Complete variable domain (other parts from reference TRBV15 and TRBJ1-5): DAMVIQNPRYQVTQFGKPVTLSCSQTLNHNVMYWYQQKSSQAPKLLFHYYDKDFNNEADTPDNFQSRRPNTSFCFLDIRSPGLGDTAMYLCATSGYDRSYSNQPQHFGDGTRLSIL.

This sequence joins TRBV11-2 and TRBJ1-5; 8 bases agree with TRBD1. The CDR3 runs to 17 residues. The J segment lost 3 bases and the V segment lost 1 base, leaving 8 bases of the junction unmatched. The germline CDR1 and CDR2 sequences are SGHAT and FQNNGV. The CDR3 is CASSLGFAGQVNQPQHF. The CDR3 DNA is TGTGCCAGCAGCTTAGGTTTTGCGGGACAGGTCAATCAGCCCCAGCATTTT. The whole variable domain, remainder taken from reference TRBV11-2 and TRBJ1-5, is EAGVAQSPRYKIIEKRQSVAFWCNPISGHATLYWYQQILGQGPKLLIQFQNNGVVDDSQLPKDRFSAERLKGVDSTLKIQPAKLEDSAVYLCASSLGFAGQVNQPQHFGDGTRLSIL.

There are a few counts of this clone. The chain employs TRBV7-2 and TRBJ2-7; D unclear. The CDR3 contains 15 residues. Germline CDR1 SGHTA, CDR2 FQGNSA. Deletions cut 3 bases from V and 2 bases from J, with 14 bases between. The CDR3 bases are TGTGCCAGCAGCTTTTCTCCCACACCCCCCTACGAGCAGTACTTC. Residues: CASSFSPTPPYEQYF.

This chain links TRBV20-1 with TRBJ2-5; no firm D call. CDR3 length: 11 amino acids. The V and J ends lost 3 bases and 1 base respectively, with 3 bases between them. Looked up from germline, CDR1 is DFQATT and CDR2 is SNEGSKA (reference sequence). The CDR3: CSASGQETQYF. CDR3 nucleotide sequence: TGCAGTGCTAGTGGCCAAGAGACCCAGTACTTC.

CDR3 nucleotide sequence: TGTGCCAGCAACGGACAGGTTCCCGAGACCCAGTACTTC. It codes for CASNGQVPETQYF. The V gene is TRBV7-9, the J gene TRBJ2-5, with TRBD1 matching 7 bases. The germline V gene encodes CDR1 SEHNR and CDR2 FQNEAQ (reference sequence). The CDR3 covers 13 residues. V lost 7 bases to trimming and J lost 5 bases; unmatched junction nucleotides: 7.

This chain joins TRBV4-1 and TRBJ1-5; D not certain. The CDR3 extends over 15 amino acids. The V gene's germline CDR1 is MGHRA and CDR2 YSYEKL. Trimming took 1 base from V and 1 from J, leaving 8 bases between them. CDR3 coding DNA: TGCGCCAGCAGCCAAGGTTTCCTAAGCAATCAGCCCCAGCATTTT. Its translation is CASSQGFLSNQPQHF.

The chain couples TRBV9 to TRBJ1-1, with no clear D. Germline V gene sequence: CDR1 SGDLS, CDR2 YYNGEE. The germline V and J ends were trimmed by 1 base and 4 bases, with 14 bases remaining between them. The CDR3 loop spans 15 amino acids. CDR3 loop: CASSVFGERSTEAFF. Here the CDR3 DNA reads TGTGCCAGCAGCGTATTTGGGGAAAGGAGCACTGAAGCTTTCTTT.

A single count supports this clone. The chain combines TRBV28 with TRBJ2-2; D is perhaps TRBD2 (5 bases). Looked up from germline, CDR1 is MDHEN and CDR2 is SYDVKM. The CDR3 runs 13 residues. V gave up 5 bases and J gave up 5 bases, with 9 bases separating them. CDR3 DNA: TGTGCCAGCAGTCGCGGGTCAACCGGGGAGCTGTTTTTT. Translating it yields CASSRGSTGELFF.

This sequence joins TRBV9 and TRBJ1-3, with D possibly being TRBD1 (6 bases). This CDR3 is built from 17 residues. Trimming pared 5 bases from V and 0 bases from J, leaving 18 bases between. From germline, CDR1 is SGDLS and CDR2 YYNGEE. Here the CDR3 reads CASSLGGQPNSGNTIYF. DNA for the CDR3: TGTGCCAGCAGTCTGGGAGGACAGCCTAACTCTGGAAACACCATATATTTT.

J is TRBJ2-7 and V is TRBV5-4; 8 bases fit TRBD1. Germline V gene lookup returns CDR1 SGHNT and CDR2 YYREEE (reference sequence). CDR3 length: 14 residues. With V trimmed by 0 bases and J by 1 base, 0 bases remained unmatched. The CDR3 nucleotides are TGTGCCAGCAGCTTGGACAGGGGGTCCTACGAGCAGTACTTC. It yields the protein CASSLDRGSYEQYF.

In its sample, this clone was seen once. V is TRBV6-1 and J is TRBJ2-3; 8 bases line up with TRBD2. V lost 6 bases, J lost 0 bases, and 5 bases stayed unmatched. The CDR3 is made up of 15 amino acids. Germline lookup yields CDR1 MNHNS and CDR2 SASEGT. Here the CDR3 reads CASRGREGSTDTQYF. CDR3 DNA: TGTGCCAGCAGAGGACGGGAGGGGAGCACAGATACGCAGTATTTT.

V usage is TRBV5-1 and J usage is TRBJ2-5; TRBD2 matches 7 bases. The J call may be mistaken, given a closer DNA end match to TRBJ2-7. Germline V gene lookup returns CDR1 SGHRS and CDR2 YFSETQ. CDR3 length: 15 residues. The CDR3 region has the DNA TGCGCCAGCAAGGTAGGTCTAGCGGCTACCTACGAGCAGTACTTC. This translates into CASKVGLAATYEQYF.

The chain couples TRBV27 to TRBJ1-1; possibly TRBD1 for D (5 bases). V was cut by 10 bases and J by 1 base, with 22 bases left in between. Germline values: CDR1 MNHEY, CDR2 SMNVEV (reference sequence). CDR3 length: 16 residues. The DNA of the CDR3 is TGTGCCACCATGTTCGAGGGGAGAGGCCCGAACACTGAAGCTTTCTTT. Translated: CATMFEGRGPNTEAFF.

The V call is TRBV5-1, the J call TRBJ2-7, with 13 nucleotides matching TRBD2. This CDR3 is built from 14 residues. The ends lost 3 bases at V and 7 bases at J; junction bases unmatched: 4. CDR1 SGHRS and CDR2 YFSETQ come from the germline V gene. The CDR3 region has the DNA TGCGCCAGCAGCTCCCCGGGACTAGCGGGGGAGCAGTACTTC. It encodes CASSSPGLAGEQYF.

This clone was counted only a few times. V and J are TRBV28 and TRBJ2-3; D is possibly TRBD2 (6 bases). CDR1 and CDR2 from the germline V gene are MDHEN and SYDVKM. The CDR3 consists of 15 residues. V shed 5 bases and J shed 2 bases, with 14 bases lying between them. CDR3 sequence: CASSPWGDDTDTQYF. For the CDR3, the DNA is TGTGCCAGCAGTCCGTGGGGGGACGACACAGATACGCAGTATTTT. The variable domain in full, with the rest retrieved from reference TRBV28 and TRBJ2-3, is DVKVTQSSRYLVKRTGEKVFLECVQDMDHENMFWYRQDPGLGLRLIYFSYDVKMKEKGDIPEGYSVSREKKERFSLILESASTNQTSMYLCASSPWGDDTDTQYFGPGTRLTVL.